The rows below give T cell receptor beta chains drawn from one sample of a study of blood T cells in healthy people across ages. TCRdb re-analysed the 5' RACE reads in MiXCR, keeping a single row per CDR3 protein. The sample lists about 1,500,000 distinct CDR3 sequences; approximately 30% were seen once. Sequencing used blood. These receptors all come from a woman in her 30s in good health. Each CDR3 is given without its conserved first and last residue. A D gene is named only where the DNA matches it firmly. Rows may omit the clone size; those that give it use once, few, many or a size class.

J gene | D gene | clone size | V gene | CDR3 protein
NA | TRBD1 | many | TRBV29-1 | SALGTGVEQY
TRBJ1-5 | TRBD1 | once | TRBV13 | ASSLKGTGGNQPQH
TRBJ2-1 | TRBD2 | few | TRBV9 | ASSTRGLAGGNEQF
TRBJ2-2 | NA | few | TRBV20-1 | SARYAGGTGELF
TRBJ2-1 | NA | NA | TRBV7-9 | AITDSVEQF
TRBJ2-7 | NA | few | TRBV5-1 | ASSFISDSTYEQY
TRBJ1-5 | NA | NA | TRBV29-1 | SVGQDNNQPQH
TRBJ1-5 | TRBD1 | few | TRBV20-1 | SAVPGQGKFQPQH
TRBJ1-2 | NA | many | TRBV5-1 | ASTEDNYGYT
TRBJ2-7 | TRBD2 | NA | TRBV20-1 | SARAGTSGFHEQY
TRBJ2-1 | TRBD2 | NA | TRBV7-2 | ASSTPGTSYNEQF
TRBJ2-7 | TRBD1 | few | TRBV24-1 | ATSAGTGPTYEQY
TRBJ2-5 | TRBD1 | NA | TRBV5-1 | ASSWAGGYETQY
TRBJ2-7 | TRBD2 | many | TRBV9 | ASSAGLAGDEQY
TRBJ1-4 | NA | NA | TRBV2 | ASRATGATNEKPF
TRBJ2-3 | TRBD2 | NA | TRBV30 | AWSFAGEGSDTQY
TRBJ2-1 | NA | NA | TRBV4-3 | ASSQEGTPRTYNEQF
TRBJ2-3 | NA | few | TRBV10-3 | AISESGNRGTDTQY
TRBJ2-3 | NA | NA | TRBV12-3/TRBV12-4 | ASRSGVSPDTQY
TRBJ2-7 | TRBD1 | NA | TRBV7-9 | ASSPAAGQGVYEQY
TRBJ2-3 | TRBD1 | NA | TRBV5-1 | ASVRSGQDTDTQY
TRBJ1-2 | NA | NA | TRBV20-1 | SARPPQVDGYT
TRBJ2-1 | NA | NA | TRBV20-1 | SASPAPNERF
TRBJ2-1 | NA | NA | TRBV18 | ASSRLSEPGEQF
TRBJ1-5 | NA | NA | TRBV7-5 | ISVSEAWFTGIRQPQH
TRBJ1-2 | NA | many | TRBV5-6 | ASSQGPSGANYGYT
TRBJ2-1 | NA | NA | TRBV15 | ATSRTGFNEQF
TRBJ2-3 | NA | NA | TRBV5-5 | ASSPPSLALAGTDTQY
TRBJ1-1 | NA | NA | TRBV20-1 | STLRWGGNTEAF
TRBJ1-1 | NA | few | TRBV20-1 | SVSEPDTEAF